Below, 25 T cell receptor beta chains from the same sample are listed, as sequenced in a study of blood T cell repertoires in COVID-19. Assay used: immunoSEQ multiplex PCR; TCRdb lists only in-frame clones, some missing. The table shows 300,000 to 400,000 clones, with approximately 88% occurring only once. The sample was peripheral blood. These receptors all come from a woman aged 45-59 years with active or convalescent COVID-19.

The rearrangement links TRBV7-9 to TRBJ1-4; no clear D gene. The germline gives CDR1 SEHNR, CDR2 FQNEAQ (reference sequence). CDR3 length: 16 amino acids. The V end was cut by 5 bases, the J end by 3 bases, with 16 bases between. In DNA form, the CDR3 reads TGTGCCAGCAGCCTCTTGGAACAGAATCCTAATGAAAAACTGTTTTTT. Translated: CASSLLEQNPNEKLFF.

The chain joins TRBV19 to TRBJ1-1, with D hard to call. The ends were cut back, 5 bases at V and 4 bases at J, with 11 bases in the middle. Germline-derived CDR1 and CDR2 are LNHDA and SQIVND (reference sequence). This CDR3 is built from 13 residues. The CDR3 DNA sequence: TGTGCCAGTAGTTATAAGGGAGTCACTGAAGCTTTCTTT. It specifies CASSYKGVTEAFF. Full variable domain (outside the CDR3, taken from reference TRBV19 and TRBJ1-1): DGGITQSPKYLFRKEGQNVTLSCEQNLNHDAMYWYRQDPGQGLRLIYYSQIVNDFQKGDIAEGYSVSREKKESFPLTVTSAQKNPTAFYLCASSYKGVTEAFFGQGTRLTVV.

The chain uses TRBV5-1 and TRBJ2-3, with TRBD2 as a possible D gene (6 bases). V was cut by 4 bases and J by 5 bases, with 14 bases left in between. Germline values: CDR1 SGHRS, CDR2 YFSETQ. CDR3 length: 14 amino acids. The CDR3 region is CASSPGGVEDTQYF. The DNA of the CDR3 is TGCGCCAGCAGCCCGGGCGGGGTCGAAGATACGCAGTATTTT. Complete variable domain (other parts from reference TRBV5-1 and TRBJ2-3): KAGVTQTPRYLIKTRGQQVTLSCSPISGHRSVSWYQQTPGQGLQFLFEYFSETQRNKGNFPGRFSGRQFSNSRSEMNVSTLELGDSALYLCASSPGGVEDTQYFGPGTRLTVL.

This rearrangement joins TRBV10-2 to TRBJ1-1; 9 bases agree with TRBD1. V lost 6 bases and J lost 1; bases outside the gene matches: 3. This CDR3 region has 14 residues. In germline, CDR1 is WSHSY, CDR2 SAAADI. The CDR3 loop is CASRTGGRNTEAFF. CDR3 bases: TGCGCCAGCAGAACAGGGGGCCGGAACACTGAAGCTTTCTTT.

This chain uses TRBV11-3 with TRBJ1-4; the match to TRBD1 covers 8 bases. The V segment lost 3 bases and the J segment 6 bases; nucleotides outside the gene matches: 9. This CDR3 comprises 16 residues. Germline lookup yields CDR1 SGHNT and CDR2 YENEEA. For the CDR3, the DNA is TGTGCCAGCAGCTTGGCTCGGACAGGGCTTTATGAAAAACTGTTTTTT. This sequence encodes CASSLARTGLYEKLFF.

The CDR3 nucleotides read TGTGCCAGCAGCTCGGGTGGGGCGAACTATGGCTACACCTTC. This codes for CASSSGGANYGYTF. This chain connects TRBV9 to TRBJ1-2; D perhaps matches TRBD1 (5 bases). This CDR3 contains 14 residues. CDR1 is SGDLS, CDR2 YYNGEE, per germline. With 4 bases removed from V and 2 bases from J, the gap between germline ends came to 12 bases.

V is TRBV30 and J is TRBJ2-1; 7 positions agree with TRBD2. Germline V gene sequence: CDR1 GTSNPN, CDR2 SVGIG (reference sequence). CDR3 length: 16 residues. J lost 4 bases, V lost 4 bases, and 13 bases had no gene match. CDR3 nucleotides: TGTGCCTGGACCGGGGGAGGGCCCAACCCTTACAATGAGCAGTTCTTC. It is translated as CAWTGGGPNPYNEQFF. Full variable domain (missing parts from reference TRBV30 and TRBJ2-1): SQTIHQWPATLVQPVGSPLSLECTVEGTSNPNLYWYRQAAGRGLQLLFYSVGIGQISSEVPQNLSASRPQDRQFILSSKKLLLSDSGFYLCAWTGGGPNPYNEQFFGPGTRLTVL.

The genes are TRBV7-3 and TRBJ2-1, with D possibly being TRBD2 (6 bases). The CDR3 runs to 13 residues. The germline gives CDR1 SGHTA, CDR2 FQGTGA. With 6 bases removed from V and 7 bases from J, the gap between germline ends came to 13 bases. CDR3: CASSQFAGNEQFF. The CDR3 nucleotides are TGTGCCAGCAGTCAGTTCGCGGGGAATGAGCAGTTCTTC. Full variable domain (rest looked up from reference TRBV7-3 and TRBJ2-1): GAGVSQTPSNKVTEKGKYVELRCDPISGHTALYWYRQSLGQGPEFLIYFQGTGAADDSGLPNDRFFAVRPEGSVSTLKIQRTERGDSAVYLCASSQFAGNEQFFGPGTRLTVL.

This sequence joins TRBV27 and TRBJ2-2, with D possibly matching TRBD1 (6 bases). Germline loops: CDR1 MNHEY, CDR2 SMNVEV (reference sequence). V lost 7 bases, J lost 4 bases, and 16 bases lay in between. The CDR3 loop spans 15 amino acids. CDR3 bases: TGTGCCAGCACTCCCCAGGGGATCAGCACCGGGGAGCTGTTTTTT. This gives the protein CASTPQGISTGELFF.

This clone was recorded once. The CDR3: CASSFAGQKNEKLFF. CDR3 nucleotide sequence: TGTGCCAGCAGCTTTGCGGGACAGAAGAATGAAAAACTGTTTTTT. The chain recombines TRBV7-2 with TRBJ1-4, with 7 bases matching TRBD1. The V gene end was trimmed by 3 bases and the J gene end by 5 bases; junction bases not matched to a gene: 6. The CDR3 is made up of 15 amino acids. Germline CDR1 is SGHTA and CDR2 is FQGNSA.

V is TRBV7-3 and J is TRBJ2-1; 10 nucleotides line up with TRBD2. V shed 2 bases, J shed 0 bases, and the junction held 4 bases outside the gene matches. The germline CDR1 and CDR2 sequences are SGHTA and FQGTGA. The CDR3 has 17 residues. The CDR3 reads CASSLLPSGSSYNEQFF. The CDR3 bases are TGTGCCAGCAGCTTACTGCCTAGCGGGAGCTCCTACAATGAGCAGTTCTTC.

The J gene is TRBJ2-7, the V gene TRBV30; a weak D match, TRBD2 (5 bases). Germline assignment: CDR1 GTSNPN and CDR2 SVGIG (reference sequence). This CDR3 has 14 residues. V dropped 0 bases and J dropped 2 bases, with 11 bases sitting between them. CDR3 residues: CAWSVGLETYEQYF. CDR3 bases: TGTGCCTGGAGTGTAGGACTGGAAACCTACGAGCAGTACTTC. Full variable domain (outside the CDR3, taken from reference TRBV30 and TRBJ2-7): SQTIHQWPATLVQPVGSPLSLECTVEGTSNPNLYWYRQAAGRGLQLLFYSVGIGQISSEVPQNLSASRPQDRQFILSSKKLLLSDSGFYLCAWSVGLETYEQYFGPGTRLTVT.

This clone has a handful of counts. V and J are TRBV25-1 and TRBJ1-6; no clear D. This CDR3 comprises 13 residues. Between the trimmed V and J ends, which lost 4 bases and 8 bases, there was a span of 9 bases. From germline, CDR1 is MGHDK and CDR2 SYGVNS. CDR3 loop: CASSVTSHSPLHF. The CDR3 bases are TGTGCCAGCAGTGTAACGAGTCATTCACCCCTCCACTTT.

The V call is TRBV2, the J call TRBJ1-5, with D maybe TRBD1 (6 bases). CDR3 length: 15 residues. Trimming left V 1 base short and J 6 bases short, with 13 bases between. Germline lookup yields CDR1 SNHLY and CDR2 FYNNEI. The CDR3 loop is CASSEDDRIFQPQHF. The DNA for the CDR3 is TGTGCCAGCAGTGAAGATGACAGGATTTTTCAGCCCCAGCATTTT. The variable domain in full, with the rest retrieved from reference TRBV2 and TRBJ1-5, is EPEVTQTPSHQVTQMGQEVILRCVPISNHLYFYWYRQILGQKVEFLVSFYNNEISEKSEIFDDQFSVERPDGSNFTLKIRSTKLEDSAMYFCASSEDDRIFQPQHFGDGTRLSIL.

This sequence joins TRBV24-1 and TRBJ2-2, with TRBD1 matching 10 bases. The CDR3 totals 17 residues. Per the germline V gene, CDR1 is KGHDR and CDR2 is SFDVKD. With 5 bases clipped from V and 4 bases from J, the junction kept 9 bases outside the gene matches. CDR3: CATSASEGQGFTGELFF. CDR3 coding DNA: TGTGCCACCAGTGCCTCCGAGGGACAGGGGTTCACCGGGGAGCTGTTTTTT.

The gene calls are TRBV28 and TRBJ1-1, with D hard to call. V lost 8 bases, J lost 0 bases, and 4 bases lay in between. This CDR3 comprises 11 residues. Looked up from germline, CDR1 is MDHEN and CDR2 is SYDVKM. The CDR3 bases are TGTGCCAGCGAGGTGAACACTGAAGCTTTCTTT. This sequence encodes CASEVNTEAFF.

The gene calls are TRBV5-4 and TRBJ1-1, with TRBD1 as a possible D gene (5 bases). The CDR3 runs 13 residues. Deletions cut 4 bases from V and 6 bases from J, with 13 bases between. CDR1 is SGHNT and CDR2 is YYREEE in the germline V gene (reference sequence). The CDR3 protein is CASSPTGGAEAFF. DNA of the CDR3: TGTGCCAGCAGCCCGACGGGGGGGGCTGAAGCTTTCTTT.

The V and J genes are TRBV9 and TRBJ2-5; D is perhaps TRBD2 (6 bases). The CDR3 is made up of 15 amino acids. V was clipped by 0 bases and J by 1 base, with 10 bases between them. The germline V gene encodes CDR1 SGDLS and CDR2 YYNGEE. In DNA form, the CDR3 reads TGTGCCAGCAGCGTAGGAGGGACTCTCCAAGAGACCCAGTACTTC. Translated, it gives CASSVGGTLQETQYF.

The chain employs TRBV10-3 and TRBJ1-1, with D maybe TRBD1 (6 bases). Germline V gene lookup returns CDR1 ENHRY and CDR2 SYGVKD. This CDR3 is 14 amino acids long. Deletions cut 7 bases from V and 1 base from J, with 13 bases between. CDR3 region: CAITLDRSNTEAFF. The DNA of the CDR3 is TGTGCCATCACCCTAGACAGGTCGAACACTGAAGCTTTCTTT.

V gene TRBV29-1 combines with J gene TRBJ1-1; the match to TRBD1 covers 7 bases. Germline CDR1 reads SQVTM; CDR2 reads ANQGSEA. The J segment lost 2 bases and the V segment lost 5 bases, leaving 5 bases of the junction unmatched. CDR3 length equals 13 residues. The CDR3 is CSVTGTANTEAFF. In DNA, the CDR3 is TGCAGCGTTACCGGGACAGCAAACACTGAAGCTTTCTTT.

The V and J genes are TRBV4-3 and TRBJ2-3; TRBD2 agrees at 7 bases. From germline, CDR1 is LGHNA and CDR2 YSLEER. There are 17 residues in the CDR3. Trimming removed 0 bases from V and 4 bases from J; junction bases left unmatched: 10. The CDR3 here is CASSQESVTSIADTQYF. Written as DNA, the CDR3 is TGCGCCAGCAGCCAAGAAAGTGTGACTAGCATAGCAGATACGCAGTATTTT.

This chain connects TRBV4-1 to TRBJ2-2; TRBD2 matches at 15 bases. CDR1 MGHRA and CDR2 YSYEKL come from the germline V gene. This CDR3 comprises 19 residues. V trimming: 4 bases; J trimming: 2 bases; junction bases outside the gene matches: 8. The CDR3 is CASSRTQGLAGGNTGELFF. CDR3 DNA sequence: TGCGCCAGCAGCCGGACCCAGGGACTAGCGGGAGGTAACACCGGGGAGCTGTTTTTT.

This chain joins TRBV30 and TRBJ1-6; perhaps TRBD1 as D (6 bases). CDR1 GTSNPN and CDR2 SVGIG come from the germline V gene (reference sequence). The CDR3 is 14 amino acids. Trimming stripped 0 bases from V and 10 bases from J, with 13 bases between. CDR3 loop: CAWSVSRGNSPLHF. For the CDR3, the DNA is TGTGCCTGGAGTGTAAGCAGGGGAAACTCACCCCTCCACTTT.

This chain links TRBV5-1 with TRBJ2-5, with D possibly matching TRBD1 (6 bases). V was clipped by 4 bases and J by 2 bases, with 12 bases between them. The CDR3 consists of 14 residues. Germline lookup yields CDR1 SGHRS and CDR2 YFSETQ. The CDR3: CASSLIQGQETQYF. For the CDR3, the DNA is TGCGCCAGCAGCCTAATACAGGGTCAAGAGACCCAGTACTTC.

This sequence joins TRBV27 and TRBJ1-1; the match to TRBD1 covers 7 bases. The CDR3 is 14 residues long. With V trimmed by 5 bases and J by 9 bases, 12 bases remained unmatched. CDR1 and CDR2 (germline): MNHEY, SMNVEV (reference sequence). CDR3 sequence reads: CASSQGGIVGQAFF. In DNA, the CDR3 is TGTGCCAGCAGTCAGGGGGGCATCGTGGGGCAAGCTTTCTTT.